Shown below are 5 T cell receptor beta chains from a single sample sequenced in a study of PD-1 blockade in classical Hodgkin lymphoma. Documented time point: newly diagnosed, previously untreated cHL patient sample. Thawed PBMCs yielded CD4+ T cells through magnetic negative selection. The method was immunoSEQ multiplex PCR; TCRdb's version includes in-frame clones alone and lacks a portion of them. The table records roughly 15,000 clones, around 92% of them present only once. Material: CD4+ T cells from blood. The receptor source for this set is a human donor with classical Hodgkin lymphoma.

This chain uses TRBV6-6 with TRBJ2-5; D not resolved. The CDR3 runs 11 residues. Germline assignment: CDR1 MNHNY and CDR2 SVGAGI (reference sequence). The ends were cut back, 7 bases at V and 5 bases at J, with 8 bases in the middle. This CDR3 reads CASKQGETQYF. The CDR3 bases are TGTGCCAGCAAGCAAGGCGAGACCCAGTACTTC.

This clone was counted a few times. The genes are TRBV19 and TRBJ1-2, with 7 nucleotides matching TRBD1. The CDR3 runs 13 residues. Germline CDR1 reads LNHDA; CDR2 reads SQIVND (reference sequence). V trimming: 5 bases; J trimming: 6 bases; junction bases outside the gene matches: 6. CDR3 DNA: TGTGCCAGTAGTTCATTACAGGGGAATGGCTACACCTTC. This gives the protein CASSSLQGNGYTF.

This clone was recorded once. The CDR3 coding sequence is TGTGCCACCGGGACAGGGGCCAGTTTCACAGATACGCAGTATTTT. Its translation: CATGTGASFTDTQYF. The chain combines TRBV6-5 with TRBJ2-3, with 10 nucleotides matching TRBD1. Germline CDR1 is MNHEY and CDR2 is SVGAGI. V was pared by 10 bases and J by 2 bases, with 9 bases of the junction left unmatched. The CDR3 runs 15 residues.

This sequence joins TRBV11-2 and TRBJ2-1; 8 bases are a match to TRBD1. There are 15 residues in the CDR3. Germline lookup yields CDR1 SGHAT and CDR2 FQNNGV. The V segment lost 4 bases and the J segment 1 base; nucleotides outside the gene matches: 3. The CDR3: CASSSRGRSYNEQFF. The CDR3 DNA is TGTGCCAGCAGCTCCAGGGGGCGGTCCTACAATGAGCAGTTCTTC.

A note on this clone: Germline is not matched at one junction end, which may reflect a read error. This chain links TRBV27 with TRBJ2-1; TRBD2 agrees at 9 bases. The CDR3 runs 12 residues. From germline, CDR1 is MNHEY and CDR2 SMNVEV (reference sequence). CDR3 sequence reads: CASSSAGGPTLF. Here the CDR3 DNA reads TGTGCCAGCAGTTCGGCGGGAGGGCCCACTCTCTTC.